This T cell receptor (beta chain) originates from a study of identifying expanded T cells in peripheral blood. Only in-frame clones appear in the TCRdb table, and some are missing; sequencing was by immunoSEQ multiplex PCR. The table includes some 81,000 clones, about 83% detected once. The V and J ends lost 2 bases and 4 bases respectively, with 2 bases between them. Per the germline V gene, CDR1 is SEHNR and CDR2 is FQNEAQ (reference sequence). The CDR3 length is 12 residues. Details on this clone: Its matching antigen is unknown. Given a far larger clone just one base away, this is likely a sequencing read error.

Study-level points and caveats: Over two and four weeks, about 15 and 18 clones changed, versus around 1.3 between replicates.

V usage is TRBV7-9 and J usage is TRBJ2-2, with D unclear. The receptor was derived from a person aged 18 to 70 in good health. Sample: blood. In DNA, the CDR3 is TGTGCCAGCAGCTTAAGCACCGGGGAGCTGTTTTTT. Translating gives CASSLSTGELFF.